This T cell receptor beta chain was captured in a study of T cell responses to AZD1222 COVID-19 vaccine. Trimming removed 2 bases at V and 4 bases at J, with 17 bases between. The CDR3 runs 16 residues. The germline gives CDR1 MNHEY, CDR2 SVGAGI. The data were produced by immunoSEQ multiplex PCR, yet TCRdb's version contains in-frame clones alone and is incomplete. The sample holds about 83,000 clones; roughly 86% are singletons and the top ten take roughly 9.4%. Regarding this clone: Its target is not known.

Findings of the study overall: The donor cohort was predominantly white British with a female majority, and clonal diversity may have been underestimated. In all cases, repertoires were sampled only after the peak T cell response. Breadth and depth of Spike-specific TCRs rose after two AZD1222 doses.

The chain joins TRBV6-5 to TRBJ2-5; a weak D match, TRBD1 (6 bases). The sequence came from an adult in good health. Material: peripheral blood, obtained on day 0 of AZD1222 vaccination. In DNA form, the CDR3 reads TGTGCCAGCAGTTACACCCGACCAGGGGTGGGAGAGACCCAGTACTTC. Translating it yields CASSYTRPGVGETQYF.